This T cell receptor (beta chain) was recorded in a study of blood T cell repertoires in COVID-19. CDR1 is LNHDA, CDR2 SQIVND, per germline (reference sequence). The CDR3 contains 18 residues. V trimming: 1 base; J trimming: 2 bases; junction bases outside the gene matches: 6. Per the authors' pipeline: From reference gene primer amplification, estimates of nucleated cell counts were derived. TCRdb's table, derived via immunoSEQ multiplex PCR, lists solely in-frame clones and lacks some. V and J calls and clone size are given by that table; D and trimming were obtained from the DNA. The table lists under 300,000 clones, roughly nine tenths of them singletons, with approximately 12% in the top ten.

The sequenced sample was peripheral blood. The sequence came from a woman aged 30 to 39 with COVID-19, enrolled during active disease. The V gene is TRBV19, the J gene TRBJ2-6, with 9 nucleotides matching TRBD1. CDR3 nucleotides: TGTGCCAGTAGTATAGTATGGACAGGGGCTACTGGGGCCAACGTCCTGACTTTC. Translating it yields CASSIVWTGATGANVLTF.